What follows are 15 T cell receptor beta chains derived from one specimen sequenced in a study of T cells after yellow fever vaccination. TCRdb re-analysed the 5' RACE reads in MiXCR, keeping a single row per CDR3 protein. Among more than 250,000 distinct CDR3 sequences listed, about 6.6% were seen once. The source material was PBMCs, sampled around 45 days after the first yellow fever vaccination. The source of these receptors is a young man who received the YFV17D yellow fever vaccine.

This clonotype was detected ten times or more. V and J are TRBV6-5 and TRBJ2-5, with no clear D. V dropped 4 bases and J dropped 5 bases, with 17 bases sitting between them. From germline, CDR1 is MNHEY and CDR2 SVGAGI. CDR3 size: 15 residues. The CDR3 coding sequence is TGTGCCAGCAGTTCCCAATGGTCTTCGGCGGAGACCCAGTACTTC. Protein product: CASSSQWSSAETQYF.

This clonotype showed up just a few times. The chain recombines TRBV6-5 with TRBJ2-6; the D gene could be TRBD1 or TRBD2 (7 bases each). The germline V gene encodes CDR1 MNHEY and CDR2 SVGAGI. The V gene lost 2 bases and the J gene lost 0 bases, with 14 bases spanning the gap. The CDR3 has 18 residues. CDR3 coding DNA: TGTGCCAGCAGTTACAGCGGGACAGCCCCCTCTGGGGCCAACGTCCTGACTTTC. Amino acids: CASSYSGTAPSGANVLTF.

This clonotype was seen ten or more times. V usage is TRBV10-1 and J usage is TRBJ2-3; D unclear. The CDR3 has 14 amino acids. Germline V lookup: CDR1 WNHNN, CDR2 SYGVQD (reference sequence). Trimming pared 0 bases from V and 4 bases from J, leaving 8 bases between. CDR3 sequence reads: CASSESAAADTQYF. CDR3 DNA sequence: TGCGCCAGCAGTGAGTCGGCGGCGGCAGATACGCAGTATTTT.

This chain connects TRBV19 to TRBJ2-1; D unclear. Germline assignment: CDR1 LNHDA and CDR2 SQIVND (reference sequence). V gave up 3 bases and J gave up 7 bases, with 10 bases separating them. The CDR3 is 13 amino acids. CDR3 nucleotide sequence: TGTGCCAGTAGTATGGGGAAGGAAAATGAGCAGTTCTTC. This codes for CASSMGKENEQFF.

This clonotype was observed at least ten times. CDR3 residues: CASSSRGGNPGTDTQYF. CDR3 DNA: TGTGCCAGCAGCTCGCGTGGGGGAAATCCTGGCACAGATACGCAGTATTTT. The chain couples TRBV7-9 to TRBJ2-3, with D perhaps matching TRBD1 or TRBD2 (5 bases each). Germline-derived CDR1 and CDR2 are SEHNR and FQNEAQ (reference sequence). The CDR3 loop spans 17 amino acids. Trimming removed 4 bases at V and 1 base at J, with 18 bases between.

J is TRBJ2-3 and V is TRBV7-2; D is unclear. This CDR3 is built from 16 residues. Per germline, CDR1 SGHTA and CDR2 FQGNSA. Trimming removed 2 bases at V and 2 bases at J, with 14 bases between. The CDR3 DNA sequence: TGTGCCAGCAGCTTATTGCCTAGTCTTAACACAGATACGCAGTATTTT. It yields the protein CASSLLPSLNTDTQYF.

This clonotype showed up just a few times. The genes are TRBV5-1 and TRBJ1-4, with D tentatively TRBD1 (5 bases). The germline gives CDR1 SGHRS, CDR2 YFSETQ. There are 18 residues in the CDR3. The V end was cut by 1 base, the J end by 7 bases, with 23 bases between. As DNA, the CDR3 is TGCGCCAGCAGCTTGTCTTGGACCCCAGAGGGGAGGGTTGAAAAACTGTTTTTT. Translation gives CASSLSWTPEGRVEKLFF.

At least ten counts were recorded for this clonotype. The V call is TRBV10-3, the J call TRBJ2-2; a possible D gene is TRBD1 (5 bases). Trimming removed 2 bases from V and 3 bases from J, with 10 bases in between. CDR3 length: 15 amino acids. Germline-derived CDR1 and CDR2 are ENHRY and SYGVKD. This CDR3 is CAISEPLGDTGELFF. The CDR3, as DNA: TGTGCCATCAGTGAGCCCCTAGGGGACACCGGGGAGCTGTTTTTT.

This chain links TRBV7-9 with TRBJ2-5; no clear D gene. Trimming removed 5 bases at V and 7 bases at J, with 14 bases between. Looked up from germline, CDR1 is SEHNR and CDR2 is FQNEAQ (reference sequence). This CDR3 region has 13 residues. The CDR3 loop reads CASSRPWHPTQYF. CDR3 coding DNA: TGTGCCAGCAGCCGACCCTGGCACCCGACCCAGTACTTC.

The V call is TRBV6-1, the J call TRBJ2-7, with D perhaps TRBD2 (6 bases). Germline V lookup: CDR1 MNHNS, CDR2 SASEGT. The ends were cut back, 6 bases at V and 5 bases at J, with 14 bases in the middle. The CDR3 contains 13 residues. Written as DNA, the CDR3 is TGTGCCAGCAGCCCATCGGGGGTCCACGAGCAGTACGTC. This encodes CASSPSGVHEQYV.

This clonotype was counted at least ten times. The chain joins TRBV12-3 or TRBV12-4 to TRBJ2-5; TRBD2 is a possible D gene (5 bases). V lost 6 bases and J lost 5, with 19 bases in between. The CDR3 covers 15 residues. CDR3 bases: TGTGCCAGCAGCGCAGGACTCCGAGATGTTGAGACCCAGTACTTC. It yields the protein CASSAGLRDVETQYF.

In this sample, this clonotype turned up a few times. The chain is built from TRBV4-3 and TRBJ1-3; D is possibly TRBD1 (6 bases). Germline-derived CDR1 and CDR2 are LGHNA and YSLEER. V lost 2 bases and J 1 base, leaving 12 bases between the germline ends. The CDR3 consists of 16 residues. The CDR3 here is CASSQMRGGSGNTIYF. CDR3 nucleotide sequence: TGCGCCAGCAGCCAAATGCGAGGGGGTTCTGGAAACACCATATATTTT.

V and J are TRBV5-6 and TRBJ2-1; weak D call: TRBD2 (6 bases). Germline CDR1 and CDR2: SGHDT and YYEEEE. The CDR3 loop spans 16 amino acids. V was pared by 5 bases and J by 4 bases, with 19 bases between. Here the CDR3 reads CASSFVVVAVYNEQFF. Written as DNA, the CDR3 is TGTGCCAGCAGTTTTGTTGTAGTAGCGGTTTACAATGAGCAGTTCTTC.

This clonotype was counted at least ten times. J is TRBJ2-3 and V is TRBV11-2; D may correspond to TRBD1 or TRBD2 (6 bases each). The V and J ends lost 6 bases and 0 bases respectively, with 10 bases between them. CDR3 length equals 14 residues. CDR1 is SGHAT, CDR2 FQNNGV, per germline. The CDR3 sequence is CASRDGGSTDTQYF. DNA for the CDR3: TGTGCCAGCAGGGACGGGGGCAGCACAGATACGCAGTATTTT.

V usage is TRBV7-9 and J usage is TRBJ1-2; 7 nucleotides agree with TRBD1. The germline V gene has CDR1 SEHNR and CDR2 FQNEAQ (reference sequence). Trimming removed 1 base from V and 5 bases from J; junction bases left unmatched: 7. The CDR3 is made up of 15 amino acids. CDR3 region: CASSLESGTVYGYTF. The DNA for the CDR3 is TGTGCCAGCAGCTTAGAGTCCGGGACAGTTTATGGCTACACCTTC.